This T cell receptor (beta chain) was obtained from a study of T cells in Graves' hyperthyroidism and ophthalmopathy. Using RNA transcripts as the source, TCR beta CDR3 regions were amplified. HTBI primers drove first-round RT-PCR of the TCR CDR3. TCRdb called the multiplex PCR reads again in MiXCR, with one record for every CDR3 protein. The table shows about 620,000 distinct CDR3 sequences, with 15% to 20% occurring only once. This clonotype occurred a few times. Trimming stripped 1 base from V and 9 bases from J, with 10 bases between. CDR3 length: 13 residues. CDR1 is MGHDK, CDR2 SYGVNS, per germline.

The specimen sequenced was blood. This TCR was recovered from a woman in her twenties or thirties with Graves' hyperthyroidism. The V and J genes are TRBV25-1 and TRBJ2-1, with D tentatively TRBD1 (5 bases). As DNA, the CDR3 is TGTGCCAGCAGTGAATCCAGGGCAGGTGAGCAGTTCTTC. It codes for CASSESRAGEQFF.